This is a list of T cell receptor beta chains from one sample in a study of OX40 agonist ivuxolimab in advanced cancers. Assay used: immunoSEQ multiplex PCR; TCRdb lists only in-frame clones, some missing. The sample has about 86,000 clones; 91% are singletons. This material consisted of CD4+ or CD8+ T cells sorted from blood, taken in a trial of the OX40 agonist ivuxolimab. The receptor source for this set is an adult with an advanced solid tumor such as melanoma, head and neck, liver or kidney cancer. Each CDR3 is given with its conserved first and last residue. D genes are given only for firm matches. Clone sizes are given selectively: once, few, many, or a class where the clone is expanded.

length: 14
D: .
size: few
J: TRBJ1-1
V: TRBV2
CDR3: CASSFRGQNTEAFF
DNA: TGTGCCAGCAGTTTCCGGGGGCAGAACACTGAAGCTTTCTTT

length: 17
D: TRBD1
size: once
J: TRBJ2-3
V: TRBV5-1
CDR3: CASSLRTGESFTDTQYF
DNA: TGCGCCAGCAGCCTAAGGACAGGGGAGAGTTTCACAGATACGCAGTATTTT

length: 14
D: .
size: .
J: TRBJ2-1
V: TRBV25-1
CDR3: CASSDPGAYNEQFF
DNA: TGTGCCAGCAGTGATCCCGGGGCCTACAATGAGCAGTTCTTC

length: 14
D: .
size: .
J: TRBJ2-3
V: TRBV6-5
CDR3: CASSYSGGTDTQYF
DNA: TGTGCCAGCAGTTACTCTGGAGGCACAGATACGCAGTATTTT

length: 15
D: TRBD1
size: .
J: TRBJ1-5
V: TRBV9
CDR3: CASSGTGDDHQPQHF
DNA: TGTGCCAGCAGCGGGACAGGGGACGATCATCAGCCCCAGCATTTT

length: 19
D: TRBD2
size: .
J: TRBJ2-1
V: TRBV13
CDR3: CASSFTGRIPSGAADEQFF
DNA: TGTGCCAGCAGTTTCACCGGACGAATCCCCAGCGGGGCGGCGGATGAGCAGTTCTTC

length: 13
D: .
size: .
J: TRBJ2-1
V: TRBV28
CDR3: CASSFKVPNEQFF
DNA: TGTGCCAGCAGTTTCAAGGTACCGAATGAGCAGTTCTTC

length: 14
D: TRBD2
size: .
J: TRBJ2-3
V: TRBV19
CDR3: CASSLAGGADTQYF
DNA: TGTGCCAGTAGTCTTGCGGGAGGGGCAGATACGCAGTATTTT

length: 14
D: .
size: .
J: TRBJ2-3
V: TRBV2
CDR3: CASSVGGGTDTQYF
DNA: TGTGCCAGCAGTGTCGGAGGTGGCACAGATACGCAGTATTTT

length: 18
D: .
size: once
J: TRBJ2-3
V: TRBV7-8
CDR3: CASSLWGARVQLTDTQYF
DNA: TGTGCCAGCAGCTTATGGGGTGCCAGGGTCCAACTCACAGATACGCAGTATTTT

length: 15
D: .
size: .
J: TRBJ1-2
V: TRBV19
CDR3: CASSMGQNDYYGYTF
DNA: TGTGCCAGTAGTATGGGTCAGAACGATTACTATGGCTACACCTTC

length: 17
D: .
size: .
J: TRBJ1-2
V: TRBV27
CDR3: CASSPYWGGGPNYGYTF
DNA: TGTGCCAGCAGCCCATATTGGGGGGGCGGACCTAACTATGGCTACACCTTC

length: 13
D: .
size: .
J: TRBJ1-2
V: TRBV29-1
CDR3: CSVSGQTQRGYTF
DNA: TGCAGCGTTTCCGGACAGACCCAGCGGGGCTACACCTTC

length: 18
D: .
size: .
J: TRBJ1-5
V: TRBV14
CDR3: CASSQELRGRGGDQPQHF
DNA: TGTGCCAGCAGCCAAGAATTGAGAGGCAGGGGAGGGGATCAGCCCCAGCATTTT

length: 15
D: TRBD2
size: once
J: TRBJ2-7
V: TRBV18
CDR3: CASSSLAGGPVEQYF
DNA: TGTGCCAGCTCATCCCTAGCGGGAGGTCCCGTCGAGCAGTACTTC

length: 16
D: .
size: .
J: TRBJ2-7
V: TRBV4-1
CDR3: CASSPYSSGLSYEQYF
DNA: TGCGCCAGCAGCCCCTACAGTAGCGGACTCTCCTACGAGCAGTACTTC

length: 13
D: TRBD2
size: .
J: TRBJ2-7
V: TRBV19
CDR3: CASKASGTYEQYF
DNA: TGTGCCAGTAAAGCTAGCGGCACCTACGAGCAGTACTTC

length: 15
D: .
size: .
J: TRBJ1-1
V: TRBV2
CDR3: CASSEYDGRNTEAFF
DNA: TGTGCCAGCAGTGAATACGACGGCCGGAACACTGAAGCTTTCTTT

length: 14
D: TRBD1
size: once
J: TRBJ1-2
V: TRBV6-1
CDR3: CASSEARGSYGYTF
DNA: TGTGCCAGCAGTGAAGCCAGGGGGAGCTATGGCTACACCTTC

length: 11
D: .
size: few
J: TRBJ2-1
V: TRBV7-9
CDR3: CASTRFNEQFF
DNA: TGTGCCAGCACCAGATTCAATGAGCAGTTCTTC

length: 13
D: .
size: .
J: TRBJ2-7
V: TRBV29-1
CDR3: CSVFGSSFYEQYF
DNA: TGCAGCGTTTTCGGGTCTTCGTTCTACGAGCAGTACTTC

length: 14
D: TRBD1
size: .
J: TRBJ2-1
V: TRBV5-6
CDR3: CASSWDRGLNEQFF
DNA: TGTGCCAGCAGCTGGGACAGGGGGCTGAATGAGCAGTTCTTC

length: 16
D: TRBD2
size: .
J: TRBJ2-5
V: TRBV5-1
CDR3: CASSSLEAGGGETQYF
DNA: TGCGCCAGCAGCTCCCTGGAGGCGGGAGGGGGAGAGACCCAGTACTTC

length: 11
D: .
size: .
J: TRBJ2-7
V: TRBV19
CDR3: CASSIGYEQYF
DNA: TGTGCCAGTAGTATAGGGTACGAGCAGTACTTC

length: 14
D: .
size: .
J: TRBJ1-4
V: TRBV10-2
CDR3: CASRHRDGNEKLFF
DNA: TGCGCCAGCAGGCACCGGGACGGTAATGAAAAACTGTTTTTT

length: 15
D: .
size: .
J: TRBJ1-1
V: TRBV6-1
CDR3: CASSWGPGIDTEAFF
DNA: TGTGCCAGCTCCTGGGGCCCGGGGATCGACACTGAAGCTTTCTTT

length: 15
D: TRBD2
size: .
J: TRBJ2-5
V: TRBV6-5
CDR3: CASNRPGLAAQEQYF
DNA: TGTGCCAGCAACCGACCGGGACTAGCGGCCCAGGAGCAGTACTTC

length: 15
D: .
size: .
J: TRBJ1-2
V: TRBV30
CDR3: CAWGLYHFGNYGYTF
DNA: TGTGCCTGGGGCCTATACCATTTTGGAAACTATGGCTACACCTTC

length: 18
D: TRBD2
size: .
J: TRBJ2-3
V: TRBV7-3
CDR3: CASSFRTSGTGGTDTQYF
DNA: TGTGCCAGCAGCTTCCGGACTAGCGGGACCGGGGGAACAGATACGCAGTATTTT

length: 14
D: .
size: .
J: TRBJ1-2
V: TRBV18
CDR3: CASSPPGGIYGYTF
DNA: TGTGCCAGCTCACCACCTGGGGGGATATATGGCTACACCTTC

length: 14
D: .
size: .
J: TRBJ2-3
V: TRBV6-5
CDR3: CASSPGQSTDTQYF
DNA: TGTGCCAGCAGTCCCGGACAGAGCACAGATACGCAGTATTTT

length: 13
D: .
size: .
J: TRBJ2-7
V: TRBV14
CDR3: CASSRERTYEQYF
DNA: TGTGCCAGCAGCCGCGAACGGACCTACGAGCAGTACTTC

length: 12
D: .
size: .
J: TRBJ2-7
V: TRBV6-1
CDR3: CASSRTAYEQYF
DNA: TGTGCCAGCAGCAGGACGGCCTACGAGCAGTACTTC

length: 11
D: .
size: .
J: TRBJ1-1
V: TRBV2
CDR3: CASLGITEAFF
DNA: TGTGCCAGTTTGGGCATCACTGAAGCTTTCTTT

length: 18
D: .
size: .
J: TRBJ2-2
V: TRBV18
CDR3: CASSFFSQGSGSTGELFF
DNA: TGTGCCAGCTCATTCTTTTCCCAGGGGTCGGGAAGCACCGGGGAGCTGTTTTTT

length: 15
D: TRBD1
size: .
J: TRBJ2-5
V: TRBV5-6
CDR3: CASSQRQGRQETQYF
DNA: TGTGCCAGCAGTCAAAGACAGGGGCGGCAAGAGACCCAGTACTTC

length: 18
D: .
size: .
J: TRBJ2-2
V: TRBV7-8
CDR3: CASSTQPLGFLSTGELFF
DNA: TGTGCCAGCAGCACTCAGCCGCTCGGGTTTCTGAGCACCGGGGAGCTGTTTTTT

length: 15
D: .
size: .
J: TRBJ2-7
V: TRBV7-6
CDR3: CASSSGPPGAYEQYF
DNA: TGTGCCAGCAGCTCGGGCCCCCCTGGGGCCTACGAGCAGTACTTC

length: 13
D: .
size: .
J: TRBJ2-2
V: TRBV27
CDR3: CASSLSDTGELFF
DNA: TGTGCCAGCAGTTTAAGCGACACCGGGGAGCTGTTTTTT

length: 13
D: TRBD2
size: .
J: TRBJ2-7
V: TRBV9
CDR3: CASSLGLAGEQYF
DNA: TGTGCCAGCAGTCTCGGTCTAGCGGGCGAGCAGTACTTC

length: 11
D: TRBD1
size: .
J: TRBJ2-1
V: TRBV25-1
CDR3: CASIQGDEQFF
DNA: TGTGCCAGCATCCAGGGGGATGAGCAGTTCTTC

length: 16
D: TRBD1
size: .
J: TRBJ2-2
V: TRBV11-1
CDR3: CASSPDRAGGTGELFF
DNA: TGTGCCAGCAGCCCAGACAGGGCAGGGGGCACCGGGGAGCTGTTTTTT

length: 14
D: .
size: .
J: TRBJ2-1
V: TRBV30
CDR3: CAWSRGSSYNEQFF
DNA: TGTGCCTGGAGCCGGGGAAGCTCCTACAATGAGCAGTTCTTC

length: 13
D: .
size: .
J: TRBJ1-1
V: TRBV29-1
CDR3: CSVVGLENTEAFF
DNA: TGCAGCGTTGTAGGGCTAGAGAACACTGAAGCTTTCTTT

length: 14
D: .
size: .
J: TRBJ1-2
V: TRBV5-4
CDR3: CASSLGIGADGYTF
DNA: TGTGCCAGCAGCCTAGGAATCGGGGCGGATGGCTACACCTTC

length: 15
D: .
size: .
J: TRBJ1-2
V: TRBV5-1
CDR3: CASSLVNSGDKFYTF
DNA: TGCGCCAGCAGCTTGGTTAATTCAGGAGATAAATTCTACACCTTC

length: 14
D: TRBD1
size: .
J: TRBJ2-7
V: TRBV27
CDR3: CASSPTGVTYEQYF
DNA: TGTGCCAGCAGTCCGACAGGGGTGACCTACGAGCAGTACTTC

length: 14
D: .
size: .
J: TRBJ1-2
V: TRBV4-2
CDR3: CASSQDKIRDGYTF
DNA: TGTGCCAGCAGCCAAGACAAAATTAGGGATGGCTACACCTTC

length: 13
D: .
size: .
J: TRBJ2-7
V: TRBV5-6
CDR3: CASSWGPTYEQYF
DNA: TGTGCCAGCAGCTGGGGGCCTACCTACGAGCAGTACTTC

length: 15
D: TRBD1
size: .
J: TRBJ1-5
V: TRBV15
CDR3: CATSRGTGTNQPQHF
DNA: TGTGCCACCAGCAGGGGGACAGGCACAAATCAGCCCCAGCATTTT

length: 14
D: .
size: .
J: TRBJ1-1
V: TRBV30
CDR3: CAWSVRWTETEAFF
DNA: TGTGCCTGGAGTGTAAGGTGGACAGAGACTGAAGCTTTCTTT

length: 16
D: .
size: .
J: TRBJ1-1
V: TRBV18
CDR3: CASSPPAGWVNTEAFF
DNA: TGTGCCAGCTCACCACCGGCAGGGTGGGTGAACACTGAAGCTTTCTTT

length: 17
D: TRBD1
size: .
J: TRBJ1-4
V: TRBV5-1
CDR3: CASSLRGQGNANEKLFF
DNA: TGCGCCAGCAGCTTGCGGGGACAGGGGAATGCTAATGAAAAACTGTTTTTT

length: 13
D: .
size: few
J: TRBJ1-2
V: TRBV6-5
CDR3: CASSYSSSYGYTF
DNA: TGTGCCAGCAGTTACTCGAGCAGTTATGGCTACACCTTC

length: 15
D: .
size: .
J: TRBJ2-5
V: TRBV5-1
CDR3: CASSLADSYQETQYF
DNA: TGCGCCAGCAGCTTGGCAGACAGTTACCAAGAGACCCAGTACTTC

length: 16
D: TRBD2
size: .
J: TRBJ2-1
V: TRBV2
CDR3: CASSVGLTSSYNEQFF
DNA: TGTGCCAGCAGTGTGGGACTAACGAGCTCCTACAATGAGCAGTTCTTC

length: 18
D: TRBD1
size: .
J: TRBJ1-4
V: TRBV27
CDR3: CASSPPGTGVLGSEKLFF
DNA: TGTGCCAGCAGTCCCCCCGGGACAGGGGTCTTAGGAAGTGAAAAACTGTTTTTT

length: 14
D: .
size: once
J: TRBJ1-1
V: TRBV5-4
CDR3: CASSLVYSGTEAFF
DNA: TGTGCCAGCAGCTTAGTATATTCGGGCACTGAAGCTTTCTTT